This TCR beta chain derives from a study of blood T cell repertoires in COVID-19. CDR3 length: 15 amino acids. V lost 2 bases and J lost 2; bases outside the gene matches: 5. CDR1 and CDR2 from the germline V gene are SGHTA and FQGNSA. Cohorts were determined from participant-reported clinical history. The protocol was immunoSEQ multiplex PCR, while the TCRdb copy is restricted to in-frame clones and leaves out a portion. The sample lists 200,000 to 300,000 clones; about four fifths were seen once. This TCR derives from a woman between 40 and 55 years old who had been exposed to COVID-19. What was sequenced was PBMCs or T cells enriched from blood (not recorded which). The V and J genes are TRBV7-2 and TRBJ2-5, with TRBD2 matching over 7 bases. Here the CDR3 reads CASSLWGSGQETQYF. In DNA, the CDR3 is TGTGCCAGCAGCTTATGGGGTAGCGGGCAAGAGACCCAGTACTTC.